This T cell receptor (beta chain) came from a study of Graves' ophthalmopathy and Graves' hyperthyroidism. Germline CDR1 is SNHLY and CDR2 is FYNNEI. Trimming cost V 6 bases and J 1 base, with 12 bases left between them. The length of the CDR3 is 15 residues. In its sample, this clonotype was seen a few times. Researchers took RNA transcripts and amplified TCR beta CDR3 regions from them. HTBI-primed first-round RT-PCR preceded second-round multiplex PCR. Via MiXCR, TCRdb re-called the multiplex PCR reads, giving one row per CDR3 protein. Among 650,000 to 800,000 distinct CDR3 sequences listed, just over 40% were seen once.

This receptor was obtained from an adult man with Graves' ophthalmopathy. The chain joins TRBV2 to TRBJ2-2; D call uncertain. The sample taken for sequencing was peripheral blood. CDR3 bases: TGTGCCAGCAGGAAGGGCCAGGAGAACACCGGGGAGCTGTTTTTT. It encodes CASRKGQENTGELFF.